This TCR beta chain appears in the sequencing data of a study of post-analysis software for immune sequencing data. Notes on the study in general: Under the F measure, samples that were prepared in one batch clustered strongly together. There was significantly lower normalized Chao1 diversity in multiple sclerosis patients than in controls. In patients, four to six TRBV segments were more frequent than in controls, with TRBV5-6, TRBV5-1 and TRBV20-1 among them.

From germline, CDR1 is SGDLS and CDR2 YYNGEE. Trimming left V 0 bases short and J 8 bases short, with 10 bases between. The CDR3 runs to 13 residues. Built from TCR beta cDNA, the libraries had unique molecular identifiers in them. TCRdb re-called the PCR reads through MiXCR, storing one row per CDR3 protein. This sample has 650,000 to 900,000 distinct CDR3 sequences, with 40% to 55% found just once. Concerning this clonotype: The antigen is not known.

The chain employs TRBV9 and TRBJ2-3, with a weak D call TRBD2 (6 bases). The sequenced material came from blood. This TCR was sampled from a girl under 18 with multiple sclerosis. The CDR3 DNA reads TGTGCCAGCAGCGTAGCCCTGGAGGGTACGCAGTATTTT. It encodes CASSVALEGTQYF.